These 3 T cell receptor beta chains came from one sample sequenced in a study of post-analysis software for immune sequencing data. Which antigens these TCRs recognize remains unknown. Study results and caveats: With TRBV5-6, TRBV5-1 and TRBV20-1 included, roughly five TRBV segments were more frequent in patients than in controls.

Researchers reported that TCR beta cDNA libraries carried unique molecular identifiers. One entry per CDR3 protein, called by TCRdb with MiXCR from the PCR reads. The sample has hundreds of thousands of distinct CDR3 sequences; 25% to 30% are singletons. Sequencing was performed on blood. The receptor source for this set is a girl between 10 and 17 years old with multiple sclerosis.

V gene TRBV21-1 combines with J gene TRBJ1-5; the table assigns TRBD1, which was not confirmed against the DNA. TRBV21-1 is labeled a pseudogene. The CDR3 has 16 residues. The CDR3 sequence is CASSKSYRVSSQPQHF. In DNA, the CDR3 is TGTGCCAGCAGCAAGTCATACAGGGTCAGCAGTCAGCCCCAGCATTTT.

The chain employs TRBV14 and TRBJ1-4, with no clear D. There are 12 residues in the CDR3. Between the trimmed V and J ends, which lost 5 bases and 5 bases, there was a span of 6 bases. In germline, CDR1 is SGHDN, CDR2 FVKESK. The CDR3 protein is CASSYQNEKLFF. The CDR3 nucleotides read TGTGCCAGCAGCTACCAGAATGAAAAACTGTTTTTT.

V and J are TRBV10-3 and TRBJ2-1; 8 bases line up with TRBD1. The germline gives CDR1 ENHRY, CDR2 SYGVKD. The CDR3 consists of 12 residues. Losses at the gene ends were 9 bases for V and 7 bases for J; bases not matched to a gene: 5. CDR3 sequence: CAIQGALNEQFF. CDR3 nucleotides: TGTGCCATTCAGGGGGCGTTGAATGAGCAGTTCTTC.